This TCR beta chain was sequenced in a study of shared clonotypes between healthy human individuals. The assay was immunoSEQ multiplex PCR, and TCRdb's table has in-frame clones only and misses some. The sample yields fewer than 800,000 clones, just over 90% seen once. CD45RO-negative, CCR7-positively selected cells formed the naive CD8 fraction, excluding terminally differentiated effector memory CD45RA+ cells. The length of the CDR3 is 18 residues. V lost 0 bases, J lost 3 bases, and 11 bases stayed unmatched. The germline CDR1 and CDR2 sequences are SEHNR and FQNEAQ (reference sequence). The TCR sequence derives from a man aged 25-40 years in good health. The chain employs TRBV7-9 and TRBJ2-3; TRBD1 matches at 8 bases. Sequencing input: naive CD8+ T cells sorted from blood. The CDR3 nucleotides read TGTGCCAGCAGCTTAGCGCCAGGGGGCGGAGGTCGTACAGATACGCAGTATTTT. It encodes CASSLAPGGGGRTDTQYF.